Here is one T cell receptor beta chain with its context. Its target is not known. A read error may account for a junction end that differs from germline. These data belong to a study of cytomegalovirus exposure and HLA in healthy donors. Study-level points and caveats: In an earlier analysis, about 87% or about 30%: the productive usage of most TCR beta V segments.

The CDR3 sequence is 12 residues long. The V gene's germline CDR1 is SEHNR and CDR2 FQNEAQ (reference sequence). 13 Jbeta primers and 60 Vbeta primers were used for the PCR. Clones were read by immunoSEQ multiplex PCR, and TCRdb kept only the in-frame ones, dropping some. The sample carries roughly 160,000 clones, around four fifths recorded once. The chain combines TRBV7-9 with TRBJ2-1; D call uncertain. This receptor was taken from a woman aged 45-59 years in good health and CMV-seronegative. Sequences were obtained from PBMCs. In DNA, the CDR3 is TGTTCCAGCAGCCAGACCTACAATGAGCAGTTCTTC. Protein sequence: CSSSQTYNEQFF.